This T cell receptor beta chain came from a study of graft-versus-host responses after intestinal transplantation. Study overall: The whole recipient group had anti-thymocyte globulin induction followed by tacrolimus and steroids for around 3 years.

Data came from immunoSEQ multiplex PCR; TCRdb stores just in-frame clones and leaves some out. This table has 20,000 to 30,000 clones, approximately 83% appearing once. The germline CDR1 and CDR2 sequences are MDHEN and SYDVKM. This CDR3 is 11 amino acids long. The V gene lost 3 bases and the J gene lost 8 bases, with 5 bases spanning the gap. This receptor was taken from a human patient who received an intestinal transplant, so some T cells may come from the graft donor. The chain links TRBV28 to TRBJ2-1; D unresolved. The sample in question was PBMCs, obtained 450 to 480 days after intestinal transplant. This chain's CDR3 is CASSLMDEQFF. The CDR3 nucleotides read TGTGCCAGCAGTTTGATGGATGAGCAGTTCTTC.